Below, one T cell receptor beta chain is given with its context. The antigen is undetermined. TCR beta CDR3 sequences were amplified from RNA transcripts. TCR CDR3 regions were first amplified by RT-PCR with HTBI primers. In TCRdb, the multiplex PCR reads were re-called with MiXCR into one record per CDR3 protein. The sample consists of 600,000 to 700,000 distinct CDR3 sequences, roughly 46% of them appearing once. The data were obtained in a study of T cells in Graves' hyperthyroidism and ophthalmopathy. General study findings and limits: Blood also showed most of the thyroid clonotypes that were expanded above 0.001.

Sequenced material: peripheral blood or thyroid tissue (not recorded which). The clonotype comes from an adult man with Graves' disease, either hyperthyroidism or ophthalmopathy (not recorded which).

The CDR3 DNA reads as TGCAGCGTTGAGTGGCGGGGCTATGGCTACACCTTC. It encodes CSVEWRGYGYTF. The chain uses TRBV29-1 and TRBJ1-2; D is uncertain. This CDR3 is built from 12 residues. Trimming took 3 bases from V and 4 from J, leaving 9 bases between them. CDR1 and CDR2 (germline): SQVTM, ANQGSEA.